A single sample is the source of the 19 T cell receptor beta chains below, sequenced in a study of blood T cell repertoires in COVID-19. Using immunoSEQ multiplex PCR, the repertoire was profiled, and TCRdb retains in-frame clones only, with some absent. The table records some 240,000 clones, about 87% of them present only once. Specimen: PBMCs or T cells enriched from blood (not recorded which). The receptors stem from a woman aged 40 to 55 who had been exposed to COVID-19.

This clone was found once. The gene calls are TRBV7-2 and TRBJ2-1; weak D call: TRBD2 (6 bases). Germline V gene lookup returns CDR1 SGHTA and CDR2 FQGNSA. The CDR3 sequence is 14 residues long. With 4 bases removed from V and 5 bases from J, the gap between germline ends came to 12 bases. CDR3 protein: CASSSPRGNNEQFF. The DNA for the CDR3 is TGTGCCAGCAGCTCCCCACGGGGGAACAATGAGCAGTTCTTC.

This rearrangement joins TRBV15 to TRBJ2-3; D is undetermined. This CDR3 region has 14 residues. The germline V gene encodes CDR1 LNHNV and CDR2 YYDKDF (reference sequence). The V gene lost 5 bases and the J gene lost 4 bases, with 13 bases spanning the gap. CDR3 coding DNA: TGTGCCACCAGCTTCCGAGCCTCGCCAGATACGCAGTATTTT. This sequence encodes CATSFRASPDTQYF.

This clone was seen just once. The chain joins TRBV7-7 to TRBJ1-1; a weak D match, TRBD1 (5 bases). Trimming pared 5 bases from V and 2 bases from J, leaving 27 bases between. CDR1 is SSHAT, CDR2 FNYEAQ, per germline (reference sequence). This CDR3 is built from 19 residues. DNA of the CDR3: TGTGCCAGCAGCCAAGAACCCTACGGGGGATCGGGCAAAAACACTGAAGCTTTCTTT. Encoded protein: CASSQEPYGGSGKNTEAFF.

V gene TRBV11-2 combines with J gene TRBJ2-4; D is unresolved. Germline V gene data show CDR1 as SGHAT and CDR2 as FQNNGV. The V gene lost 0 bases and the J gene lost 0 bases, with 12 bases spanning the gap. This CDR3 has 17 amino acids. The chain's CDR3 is CASSLDSTVVAKNIQYF. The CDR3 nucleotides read TGTGCCAGCAGCTTAGATTCTACAGTCGTAGCCAAAAACATTCAGTACTTC.

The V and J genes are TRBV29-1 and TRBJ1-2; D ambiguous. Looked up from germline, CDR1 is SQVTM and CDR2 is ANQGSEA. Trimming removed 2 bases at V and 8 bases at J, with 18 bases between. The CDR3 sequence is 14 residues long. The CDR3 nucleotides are TGCAGCGTTGAAACCCTCGCGGCCCCCCTCGGCTACACCTTC. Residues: CSVETLAAPLGYTF.

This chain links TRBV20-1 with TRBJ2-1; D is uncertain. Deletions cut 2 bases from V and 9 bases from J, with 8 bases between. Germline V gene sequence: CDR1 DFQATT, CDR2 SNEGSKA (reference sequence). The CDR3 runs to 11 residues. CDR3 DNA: TGCAGTGCTAGAATAGTACGTGAGCAGTTCTTC. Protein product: CSARIVREQFF.

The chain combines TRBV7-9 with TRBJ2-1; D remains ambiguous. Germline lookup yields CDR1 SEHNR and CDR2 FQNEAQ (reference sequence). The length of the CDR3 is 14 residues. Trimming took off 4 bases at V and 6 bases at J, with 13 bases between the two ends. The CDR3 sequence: CASSSGDSPNEQFF. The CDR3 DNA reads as TGTGCCAGCAGCTCCGGAGATTCTCCCAATGAGCAGTTCTTC.

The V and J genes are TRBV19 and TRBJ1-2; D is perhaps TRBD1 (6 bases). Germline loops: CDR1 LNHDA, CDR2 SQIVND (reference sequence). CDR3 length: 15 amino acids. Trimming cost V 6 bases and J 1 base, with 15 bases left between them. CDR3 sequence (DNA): TGTGCCAGTAGGGTAGGACAGACGTTTAACTATGGCTACACCTTC. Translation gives CASRVGQTFNYGYTF.

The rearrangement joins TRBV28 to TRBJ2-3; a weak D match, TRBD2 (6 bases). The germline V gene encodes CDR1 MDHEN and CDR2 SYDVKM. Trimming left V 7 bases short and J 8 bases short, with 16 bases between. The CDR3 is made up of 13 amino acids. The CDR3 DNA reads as TGTGCCAGCATCCCTTACGGGGAGGCTACGCAGTATTTT. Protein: CASIPYGEATQYF.

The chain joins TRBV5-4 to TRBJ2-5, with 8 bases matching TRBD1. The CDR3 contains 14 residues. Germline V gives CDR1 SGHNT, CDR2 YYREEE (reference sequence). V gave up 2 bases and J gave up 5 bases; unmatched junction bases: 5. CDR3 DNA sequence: TGTGCCAGCAGCTTTACAGGGGGTGGGGAGACCCAGTACTTC. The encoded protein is CASSFTGGGETQYF.

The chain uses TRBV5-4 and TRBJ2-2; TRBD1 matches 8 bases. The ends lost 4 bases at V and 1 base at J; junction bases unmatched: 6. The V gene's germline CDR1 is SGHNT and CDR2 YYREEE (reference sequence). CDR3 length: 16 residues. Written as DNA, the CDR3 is TGTGCCAGCAGCCGCACAGGGGGAAAGAACACCGGGGAGCTGTTTTTT. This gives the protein CASSRTGGKNTGELFF.

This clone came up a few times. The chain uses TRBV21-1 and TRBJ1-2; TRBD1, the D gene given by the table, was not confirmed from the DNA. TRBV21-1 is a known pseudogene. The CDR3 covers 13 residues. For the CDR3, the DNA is TGTGCCGGCCCAGGGAACTTGGGCTATGGCTACACCTTC. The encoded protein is CAGPGNLGYGYTF.

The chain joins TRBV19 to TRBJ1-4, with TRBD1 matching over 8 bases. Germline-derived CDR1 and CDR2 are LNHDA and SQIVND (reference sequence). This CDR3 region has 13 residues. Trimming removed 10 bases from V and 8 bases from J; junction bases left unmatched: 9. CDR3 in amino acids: CATADREGEKLFF. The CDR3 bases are TGTGCCACTGCGGACAGGGAAGGAGAAAAACTGTTTTTT.

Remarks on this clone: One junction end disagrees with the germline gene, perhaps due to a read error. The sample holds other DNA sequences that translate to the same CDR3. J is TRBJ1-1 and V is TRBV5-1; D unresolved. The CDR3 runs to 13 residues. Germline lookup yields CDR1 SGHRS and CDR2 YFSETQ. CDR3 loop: CASSLLSDTEAFF. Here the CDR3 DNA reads TGTGCCAGCAGCTTATTATCGGACACTGAAGCTTTCTTT.

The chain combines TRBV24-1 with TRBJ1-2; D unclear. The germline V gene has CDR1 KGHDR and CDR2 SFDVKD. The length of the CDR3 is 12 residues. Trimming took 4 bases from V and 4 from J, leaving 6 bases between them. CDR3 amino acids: CATSDRRYGYTF. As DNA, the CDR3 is TGTGCCACCAGTGACAGGCGCTATGGCTACACCTTC.

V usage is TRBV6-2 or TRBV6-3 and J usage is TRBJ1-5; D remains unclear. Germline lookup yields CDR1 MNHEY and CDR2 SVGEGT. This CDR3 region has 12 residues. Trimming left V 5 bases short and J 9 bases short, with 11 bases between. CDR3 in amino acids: CASSPPRRPQHF. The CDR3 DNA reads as TGTGCCAGCAGTCCCCCAAGGAGGCCCCAGCATTTT.

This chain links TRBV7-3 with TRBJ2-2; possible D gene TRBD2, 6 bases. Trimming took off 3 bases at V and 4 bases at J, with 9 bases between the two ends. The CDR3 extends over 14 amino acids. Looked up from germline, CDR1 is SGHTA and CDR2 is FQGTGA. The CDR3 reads CASSFGGVTGELFF. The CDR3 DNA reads TGTGCCAGCAGCTTCGGGGGAGTCACCGGGGAGCTGTTTTTT.

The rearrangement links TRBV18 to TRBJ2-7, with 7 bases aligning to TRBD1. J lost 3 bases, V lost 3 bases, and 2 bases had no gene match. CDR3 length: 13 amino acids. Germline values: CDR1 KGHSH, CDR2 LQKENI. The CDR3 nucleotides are TGTGCCAGCTCACCGGGACAGAACTACGAGCAGTACTTC. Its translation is CASSPGQNYEQYF.

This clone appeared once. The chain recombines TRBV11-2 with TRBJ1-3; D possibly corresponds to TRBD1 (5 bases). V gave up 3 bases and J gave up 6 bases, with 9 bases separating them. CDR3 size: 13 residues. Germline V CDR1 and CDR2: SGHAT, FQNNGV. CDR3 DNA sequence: TGTGCCAGCAGCTTCCAGGGCGAAAACACCATATATTTT. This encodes CASSFQGENTIYF.